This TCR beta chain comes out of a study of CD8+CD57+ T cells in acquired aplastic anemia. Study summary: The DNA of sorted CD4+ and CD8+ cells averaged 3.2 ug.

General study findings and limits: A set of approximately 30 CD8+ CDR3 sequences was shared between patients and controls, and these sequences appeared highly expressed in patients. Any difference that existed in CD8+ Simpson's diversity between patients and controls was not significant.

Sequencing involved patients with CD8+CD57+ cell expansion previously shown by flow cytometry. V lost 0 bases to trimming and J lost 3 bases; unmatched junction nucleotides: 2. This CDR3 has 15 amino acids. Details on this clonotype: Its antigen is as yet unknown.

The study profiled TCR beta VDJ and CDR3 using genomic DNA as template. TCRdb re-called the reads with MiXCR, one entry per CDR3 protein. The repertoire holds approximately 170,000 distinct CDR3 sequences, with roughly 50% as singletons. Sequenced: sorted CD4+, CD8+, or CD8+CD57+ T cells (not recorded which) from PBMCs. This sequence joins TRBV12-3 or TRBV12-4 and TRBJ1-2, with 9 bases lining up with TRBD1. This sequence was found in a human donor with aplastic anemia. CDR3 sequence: CASSLAGQGDYGYTF. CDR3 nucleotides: TGTGCCAGCAGTTTAGCGGGACAGGGTGACTATGGCTACACCTTC.